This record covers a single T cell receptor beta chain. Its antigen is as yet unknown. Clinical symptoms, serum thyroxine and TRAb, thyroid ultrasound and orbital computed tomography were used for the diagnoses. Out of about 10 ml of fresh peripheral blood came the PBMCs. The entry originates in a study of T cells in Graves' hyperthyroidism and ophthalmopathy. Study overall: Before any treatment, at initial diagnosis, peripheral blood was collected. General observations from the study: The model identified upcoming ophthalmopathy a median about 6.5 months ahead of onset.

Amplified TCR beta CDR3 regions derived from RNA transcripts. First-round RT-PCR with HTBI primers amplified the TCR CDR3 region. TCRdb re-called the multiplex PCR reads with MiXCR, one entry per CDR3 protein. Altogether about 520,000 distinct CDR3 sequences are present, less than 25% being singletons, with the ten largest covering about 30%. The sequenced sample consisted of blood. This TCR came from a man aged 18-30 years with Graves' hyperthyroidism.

CDR3 protein: CASSLPKGGGAGLETQYF. As DNA, the CDR3 is TGCGCCAGCAGCCTCCCTAAAGGAGGGGGGGCTGGCTTGGAGACCCAGTACTTC. The chain employs TRBV4-1 and TRBJ2-5, with D possibly TRBD2 on 7 matching bases. With 4 bases removed from V and 5 bases from J, the gap between germline ends came to 26 bases. CDR3 size: 18 residues. Per the germline V gene, CDR1 is MGHRA and CDR2 is YSYEKL.